This passage covers 9 T cell receptor beta chains from one sample sequenced in a study of blood T cell repertoires in COVID-19. Assay: immunoSEQ multiplex PCR; the TCRdb copy retains only in-frame clones and omits some. Of approximately 380,000 clones listed, roughly 90% are singletons. The sample comprised PBMCs or T cells enriched from blood (not recorded which). All receptors come from a woman in her 40s who had been exposed to COVID-19.

CDR3 amino acids: CASSLVRVFFDRGDYEQYF. CDR3 sequence (DNA): TGTGCCAGCAGCTTAGTGCGAGTGTTTTTCGACAGGGGGGACTACGAGCAGTACTTC. V gene TRBV7-8 combines with J gene TRBJ2-7; TRBD1 matches 9 bases. This CDR3 region has 19 residues. The germline gives CDR1 SGHVS, CDR2 FQNEAQ. Trimming took 1 base from V and 3 from J; bases not matched to a gene: 16. Looking up the rest from reference TRBV7-8 and TRBJ2-7 gives the full variable domain: GAGVSQSPRYKVAKRGQDVALRCDPISGHVSLFWYQQALGQGPEFLTYFQNEAQLDKSGLPSDRFFAERPEGSVSTLKIQRTQQEDSAVYLCASSLVRVFFDRGDYEQYFGPGTRLTVT.

This chain links TRBV30 with TRBJ2-7, with 13 positions matching TRBD2. The V gene end was trimmed by 5 bases and the J gene end by 7 bases; junction bases not matched to a gene: 5. This CDR3 is built from 13 residues. Germline values: CDR1 GTSNPN, CDR2 SVGIG (reference sequence). CDR3 sequence reads: CAWGGTSGTEQYF. CDR3 nucleotides: TGTGCCTGGGGCGGGACTAGCGGGACTGAGCAGTACTTC.

This chain links TRBV13 with TRBJ2-1; 10 nucleotides line up with TRBD2. After removal of 5 bases from V and 4 bases from J, the junction contained 17 bases not matched to a gene. This CDR3 is built from 19 residues. Germline CDR1 is PRHDT and CDR2 is FYEKMQ (reference sequence). CDR3 sequence: CASSPRFGSGGFLYNEQFF. The CDR3 nucleotides read TGTGCCAGCAGCCCTAGGTTTGGTAGCGGGGGGTTTTTGTACAATGAGCAGTTCTTC.

CDR3 in DNA: TGTGCCAGCAGCGATCAGAGTGGGGCTTATGGCTACACCTTC. It codes for CASSDQSGAYGYTF. The gene calls are TRBV2 and TRBJ1-2; a possible D gene is TRBD1 (5 bases). Trimming removed 6 bases from V and 5 bases from J, with 16 bases in between. Germline V gene lookup returns CDR1 SNHLY and CDR2 FYNNEI. CDR3 length: 14 amino acids.

CDR3 DNA: TGTGCCAGCTTGACAGAGACCAACACTGAAGCTTTCTTT. This codes for CASLTETNTEAFF. The V gene is TRBV25-1, the J gene TRBJ1-1, with a weak D call TRBD1 (5 bases). The length of the CDR3 is 13 residues. From germline, CDR1 is MGHDK and CDR2 SYGVNS. Trimming took 8 bases from V and 2 from J, leaving 12 bases between them.

Written as DNA, the CDR3 is TGTGCCAGCAGCGTAGGCGGGTCGGATCAGCCCCAGCATTTT. Translation gives CASSVGGSDQPQHF. The chain uses TRBV9 and TRBJ1-5; D remains unclear. Germline V gene lookup returns CDR1 SGDLS and CDR2 YYNGEE. V lost 0 bases and J 5 bases, leaving 9 bases between the germline ends. The CDR3 spans 14 residues.

Comments on this clone: This sample includes further DNA sequences coding for the same CDR3. V gene TRBV5-1 combines with J gene TRBJ2-7, with unresolved D. Trimming cost V 0 bases and J 5 bases, with 9 bases left between them. Germline V gives CDR1 SGHRS, CDR2 YFSETQ. The CDR3 length is 13 residues. CDR3 residues: CASSLGGGDEQYF. CDR3 DNA: TGCGCCAGCAGCTTGGGTGGCGGAGACGAGCAGTACTTC.

The CDR3 loop is CASSIAGEKTEAFF. The CDR3 nucleotides are TGTGCCAGTAGTATAGCGGGGGAAAAGACTGAAGCTTTCTTT. The V call is TRBV19, the J call TRBJ1-1, with D possibly matching TRBD1 (5 bases). In germline, CDR1 is LNHDA, CDR2 SQIVND (reference sequence). The CDR3 length is 14 residues. The germline V and J ends were trimmed by 1 base and 5 bases, with 11 bases remaining between them.

V gene TRBV24-1 combines with J gene TRBJ2-5; unclear D gene. Per germline, CDR1 KGHDR and CDR2 SFDVKD. V lost 5 bases and J 2 bases, leaving 8 bases between the germline ends. This CDR3 contains 13 residues. CDR3: CATSGVGQETQYF. Here the CDR3 DNA reads TGTGCCACCAGTGGTGTCGGTCAAGAGACCCAGTACTTC.